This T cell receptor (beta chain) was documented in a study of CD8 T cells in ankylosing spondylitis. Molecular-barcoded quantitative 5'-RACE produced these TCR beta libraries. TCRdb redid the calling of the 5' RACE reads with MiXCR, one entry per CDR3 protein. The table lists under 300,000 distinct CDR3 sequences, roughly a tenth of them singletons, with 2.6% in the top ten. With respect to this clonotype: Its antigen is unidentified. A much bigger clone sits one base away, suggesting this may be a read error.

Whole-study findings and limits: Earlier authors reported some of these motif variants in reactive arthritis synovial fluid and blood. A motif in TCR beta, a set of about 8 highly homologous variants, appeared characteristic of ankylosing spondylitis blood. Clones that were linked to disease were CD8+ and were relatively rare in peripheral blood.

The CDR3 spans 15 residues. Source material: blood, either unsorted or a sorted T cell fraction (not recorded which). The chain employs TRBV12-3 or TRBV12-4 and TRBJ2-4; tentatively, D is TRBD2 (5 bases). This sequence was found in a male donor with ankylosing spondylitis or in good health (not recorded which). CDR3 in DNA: TGTGCCAGCAGTTTTAGGCGGGCGGCCAAAAACATTCGGTACTTC. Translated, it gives CASSFRRAAKNIRYF.